The 19 T cell receptor beta chains reported below all come from one sample, sequenced in a study of blood T cell repertoires in COVID-19. Only in-frame clones appear in the TCRdb table, and some are missing; sequencing was by immunoSEQ multiplex PCR. Here the sample spans some 89,000 clones, 85% to 90% being singletons. The sequencing input was peripheral blood. The receptor set was obtained from a human donor in a cohort sampled during active COVID-19.

The chain uses TRBV9 and TRBJ2-2; 8 nucleotides agree with TRBD2. V shed 0 bases and J 5 bases; nucleotides not matched to a gene: 6. This CDR3 comprises 16 residues. Germline V gives CDR1 SGDLS, CDR2 YYNGEE. CDR3 residues: CASSVEASGYTGELFF. The CDR3, as DNA: TGTGCCAGCAGCGTAGAGGCTAGCGGGTATACCGGGGAGCTGTTTTTT.

This rearrangement joins TRBV19 to TRBJ2-7; 10 bases align to TRBD1. Germline assignment: CDR1 LNHDA and CDR2 SQIVND (reference sequence). This CDR3 is built from 15 residues. J lost 4 bases, V lost 5 bases, and 8 bases had no gene match. The DNA for the CDR3 is TGTGCCAGTAGTTACGCTGGACAGGGGGATTACGAGCAGTACTTC. Its protein product is CASSYAGQGDYEQYF.

This clone came up a few times. This chain joins TRBV18 and TRBJ2-2, with TRBD1 identical over 10 bases. This CDR3 is 18 amino acids long. Germline CDR1 is KGHSH and CDR2 is LQKENI. J lost 2 bases, V lost 2 bases, and 8 bases had no gene match. CDR3 residues: CASSPYGTGDYNTGELFF. Written as DNA, the CDR3 is TGTGCCAGCTCACCATACGGGACAGGGGACTACAACACCGGGGAGCTGTTTTTT.

The chain links TRBV6-6 to TRBJ1-4; D might be TRBD1 (5 bases). This CDR3 contains 17 residues. Germline lookup yields CDR1 MNHNY and CDR2 SVGAGI (reference sequence). Between the trimmed V and J ends, which lost 5 bases and 8 bases, there was a span of 24 bases. Here the CDR3 reads CASSPVDGLGRGEKLFF. Written as DNA, the CDR3 is TGTGCCAGCAGTCCCGTGGATGGACTGGGGAGGGGCGAAAAACTGTTTTTT.

This clone has only a few counts. The chain is built from TRBV19 and TRBJ1-1, with a weak D call TRBD1 (6 bases). Between the trimmed V and J ends, which lost 1 base and 5 bases, there was a span of 17 bases. CDR3 length equals 16 residues. Looked up from germline, CDR1 is LNHDA and CDR2 is SQIVND (reference sequence). Here the CDR3 reads CASSIGGHLTKTEAFF. In DNA, the CDR3 is TGTGCCAGTAGTATAGGGGGACATTTGACTAAGACTGAAGCTTTCTTT.

The chain employs TRBV3-1 (or the pseudogene TRBV3-2) and TRBJ2-7, with TRBD2 matching 14 bases. The CDR3 length is 16 residues. Germline lookup yields CDR1 LGHDT and CDR2 YNNKEL (reference sequence). Trimming cost V 4 bases and J 3 bases; bases outside gene matches: 5. CDR3: CASSLGLAGGLYEQYF. The CDR3 DNA reads as TGTGCCAGCAGCCTCGGACTAGCGGGGGGACTCTACGAGCAGTACTTC.

This chain connects TRBV10-1 to TRBJ2-3, with a possible D match to TRBD1 (6 bases). Trimming cost V 4 bases and J 4 bases, with 9 bases left between them. Per germline, CDR1 WNHNN and CDR2 SYGVQD (reference sequence). The CDR3 is made up of 13 amino acids. The CDR3 DNA sequence: TGCGCCAGCAGTGGGACAGAGTCAGATACGCAGTATTTT. It encodes CASSGTESDTQYF.

The chain combines TRBV9 with TRBJ2-1, with D perhaps TRBD1 (5 bases). This CDR3 region has 16 residues. Germline V gene sequence: CDR1 SGDLS, CDR2 YYNGEE. V was cut by 3 bases and J by 3 bases, with 16 bases left in between. The CDR3 DNA is TGTGCCAGCAGCGAAAATACAGGTATTGGCTACAATGAGCAGTTCTTC. Its protein product is CASSENTGIGYNEQFF.

The CDR3 sequence is CASSLGALAGSGELFF. The CDR3 nucleotides read TGTGCCAGCAGCTTAGGAGCCCTAGCGGGGTCCGGGGAGCTGTTTTTT. This chain joins TRBV7-2 and TRBJ2-2; 9 bases map to TRBD2. The junction had 6 bases not matched to a gene; V was cut back by 1 base and J by 6 bases. The CDR3 sequence is 16 residues long. The germline V gene encodes CDR1 SGHTA and CDR2 FQGNSA.

CDR3 residues: CASRGRGFEQFF. DNA for the CDR3: TGTGCCAGCAGAGGCCGGGGGTTTGAGCAGTTCTTC. The rearrangement links TRBV6-5 to TRBJ2-1; TRBD2 might be the D (6 bases). This CDR3 has 12 amino acids. The V end lost 6 bases, the J end lost 9 bases, and 12 bases lay between the germline ends. Germline CDR1 MNHEY, CDR2 SVGAGI.

The chain recombines TRBV2 with TRBJ2-2, with 10 bases identical to TRBD2. This CDR3 has 14 residues. Losses at the gene ends were 6 bases for V and 3 bases for J; bases not matched to a gene: 1. Looked up from germline, CDR1 is SNHLY and CDR2 is FYNNEI. The CDR3 sequence: CASRTSGDTGELFF. Written as DNA, the CDR3 is TGTGCCAGCAGAACTAGCGGGGACACCGGGGAGCTGTTTTTT.

The CDR3 loop is CASSVTLNYGYTF. The DNA of the CDR3 is TGTGCCAGCAGCGTAACCCTAAACTATGGCTACACCTTC. The V call is TRBV9, the J call TRBJ1-2; D gene ambiguous. This CDR3 spans 13 amino acids. V was shortened by 1 base and J by 2 bases, with 6 bases between the two germline ends. Germline lookup yields CDR1 SGDLS and CDR2 YYNGEE.

The genes are TRBV5-7 and TRBJ2-6; tentative D call: TRBD1 (6 bases). TRBV5-7 belongs to the ORF category, with a function that is uncertain. CDR3 length: 18 residues. Trimming cost V 4 bases and J 0 bases, with 17 bases left between them. This CDR3 reads CASSQAGATASGANVLTF. Here the CDR3 DNA reads TGTGCCAGCAGCCAAGCAGGGGCCACCGCCTCTGGGGCCAACGTCCTGACTTTC.

The chain carries TRBV11-2 and TRBJ2-5; D is unresolved. The CDR3 contains 13 residues. Germline-derived CDR1 and CDR2 are SGHAT and FQNNGV. V was shortened by 6 bases and J by 0 bases, with 8 bases between the two germline ends. The DNA of the CDR3 is TGTGCCAGCAGTACCAGGAACCAAGAGACCCAGTACTTC. It codes for CASSTRNQETQYF.

This sequence joins TRBV28 and TRBJ2-3, with 12 positions matching TRBD2. V dropped 4 bases and J dropped 5; count of bases not matched to a gene: 4. The germline V gene has CDR1 MDHEN and CDR2 SYDVKM. This CDR3 has 15 amino acids. CDR3 DNA sequence: TGTGCCAGCAGTTGGTGGACTAGCGGGAAAGATACGCAGTATTTT. Translation gives CASSWWTSGKDTQYF.

V and J are TRBV5-6 and TRBJ1-1, with D unresolved. Germline CDR1 and CDR2: SGHDT and YYEEEE. The CDR3 consists of 12 residues. Trimming left V 1 base short and J 7 bases short, with 8 bases between. The CDR3 DNA follows: TGTGCCAGCAGCTTGAGCGGCGGTGAAGCTTTCTTT. Protein product: CASSLSGGEAFF.

The table lists this clone with a few counts. The V call is TRBV9, the J call TRBJ2-7, with unresolved D. The CDR3 extends over 15 amino acids. Looked up from germline, CDR1 is SGDLS and CDR2 is YYNGEE. The V and J ends lost 0 bases and 9 bases respectively, with 19 bases between them. The CDR3 reads CASSVDNRPTSAQYF. Written as DNA, the CDR3 is TGTGCCAGCAGCGTAGATAACCGTCCTACGAGTGCGCAGTACTTC.

The genes are TRBV18 and TRBJ1-6; D remains ambiguous. Trimming left V 2 bases short and J 8 bases short, with 10 bases between. CDR1 KGHSH and CDR2 LQKENI come from the germline V gene. CDR3 length: 14 amino acids. The CDR3 protein is CASSPSRNDSPLHF. As DNA, the CDR3 is TGTGCCAGCTCACCATCTAGGAACGATTCACCCCTCCACTTT.

This rearrangement joins TRBV6-6 to TRBJ1-1, with D possibly matching TRBD1 (5 bases). Trimming took 8 bases from V and 0 from J, leaving 16 bases between them. The CDR3 runs to 15 residues. Per germline, CDR1 MNHNY and CDR2 SVGAGI (reference sequence). In nucleotides, the CDR3 is TGTGCCAGCTCAGTATACAGGATCATGAACACTGAAGCTTTCTTT. The encoded protein is CASSVYRIMNTEAFF.